At least ten counts were recorded for the clone carrying this TCR beta chain. Its antigen is unknown. TCRdb used MiXCR to reprocess the reads, holding one entry per CDR3 protein. The data hold around 270,000 distinct CDR3 sequences, with 9.1% observed a single time. The data originate from a study of T cell repertoires in cytomegalovirus infection. Study overall: Public signatures in TCR beta pointed to CMV infection and matching HLA type. General study results and limits: Cumulative frequency (of public TCR beta family members) identified carriers of CMV plus the relevant HLA. The ex vivo response showed dominance by HLA-C-restricted CMV-specific TCR beta clonotypes.

The source is a human donor in good health (CMV status not recorded). Some clones in this sample may be carry-over from other donors' samples. The sequenced sample consisted of PBMCs.

DNA for the CDR3: TGCAGCGTTGAAGATCTCTTCGGGGAGTTCGGGGGTGGCTACACCTTC. Translation gives CSVEDLFGEFGGGYTF. This sequence joins TRBV29-1 and TRBJ1-2; a weak D match, TRBD1 (5 bases). V lost 0 bases to trimming and J lost 7 bases, with 21 bases between them. Germline lookup yields CDR1 SQVTM and CDR2 ANQGSEA. CDR3 length: 16 amino acids.